The 5 T cell receptor beta chains below come from one sample, sequenced in a study of OX40 agonist ivuxolimab in advanced cancers. Sequencing used immunoSEQ multiplex PCR; TCRdb keeps in-frame clones, though not all of them. Seen here are tens of thousands of clones, roughly nine tenths observed once, and the top ten hold roughly 0.5%. Specimen: CD4+ or CD8+ T cells sorted from blood, collected in a trial of the OX40 agonist ivuxolimab. All receptors derive from an adult with an advanced solid tumor such as melanoma, head and neck, liver or kidney cancer.

This clone showed up just a few times. J is TRBJ2-5 and V is TRBV29-1; 7 bases are shared with TRBD2. The trim removed 5 bases at V and 5 bases at J, leaving 5 bases unmatched. In germline, CDR1 is SQVTM, CDR2 ANQGSEA. The CDR3 is made up of 12 amino acids. The CDR3, as DNA: TGCAGCGTTTTTGCGGGAGCGGAGACCCAGTACTTC. Translating it yields CSVFAGAETQYF.

This clone is a singleton in its sample. The chain carries TRBV5-8 and TRBJ1-1; D is uncertain. The CDR3 has 13 amino acids. Trimming removed 5 bases from V and 1 base from J, with 9 bases in between. Per the germline V gene, CDR1 is SGHTS and CDR2 is YDEGEE. The CDR3 nucleotides are TGTGCCAGCAGTTTTGGGGAGAACACTGAAGCTTTCTTT. Translated: CASSFGENTEAFF.

This chain connects TRBV6-6 to TRBJ1-1, with unresolved D. The germline V and J ends were trimmed by 2 bases and 7 bases, with 5 bases remaining between them. Looked up from germline, CDR1 is MNHNY and CDR2 is SVGAGI (reference sequence). The CDR3 sequence is 11 residues long. CDR3 sequence (DNA): TGTGCCAGCAGTTACGTGGTTGAAGCTTTCTTT. Translation gives CASSYVVEAFF.

J is TRBJ2-7 and V is TRBV5-1; a possible D gene is TRBD2 (5 bases). From germline, CDR1 is SGHRS and CDR2 YFSETQ. Trimming left V 4 bases short and J 5 bases short, with 10 bases between. The CDR3 has 12 amino acids. CDR3 protein: CASSDYHDEQYF. CDR3 sequence (DNA): TGCGCCAGCAGCGACTACCATGACGAGCAGTACTTC.

This chain links TRBV11-2 with TRBJ2-2, with 10 bases identical to TRBD2. Losses at the gene ends were 3 bases for V and 6 bases for J; bases not matched to a gene: 7. The germline CDR1 and CDR2 sequences are SGHAT and FQNNGV. CDR3 length equals 16 residues. The CDR3: CASSFIAGGQAGELFF. As DNA, the CDR3 is TGTGCCAGCAGCTTCATAGCGGGGGGCCAAGCCGGGGAGCTGTTTTTT. Based on the CDR3 plus reference TRBV11-2 and TRBJ2-2, the full variable domain is EAGVAQSPRYKIIEKRQSVAFWCNPISGHATLYWYQQILGQGPKLLIQFQNNGVVDDSQLPKDRFSAERLKGVDSTLKIQPAKLEDSAVYLCASSFIAGGQAGELFFGEGSRLTVL.